These 21 T cell receptor beta chains were all obtained from the same sample, sequenced in a study of T-cell reconstitution after alpha-beta-depleted transplantation in children (dated by TCRdb to about 2016). Per the publication, the treatment or condition label means: allogeneic hematopoietic cell transplantation with graft depleted of TCRalphabeta T cells and CD19 B cells. The protocol used for the library was PCR. The run used an Illumina HiSeq 2500. TCR library preparation used molecular barcoding, with unique molecular identifiers applied to normalize quantification of the TCRbeta repertoire. TCRdb cleaned the public reads at Q25 with fastp, built clones with MiXCR and kept in-frame beta chains. Each CDR3 protein appears once, grouped with its most common genes and DNA. Within this sample are about 440,000 distinct CDR3 sequences, with approximately 41% of them counted one time only. 27% of the sample lies in the top ten.

The sample here was PBMCs, taken before TCRalphabeta/CD19-depleted stem cell transplant. The receptors were sampled from a girl between 2 and 10 years old with aplastic anemia, due to receive a stem cell transplant.

The chain joins TRBV20-1 to TRBJ2-1, with D unclear. CDR1 is DFQATT, CDR2 SNEGSKA, per germline (reference sequence). CDR3 length: 10 amino acids. The V end was cut by 6 bases, the J end by 10 bases, with 10 bases between. For the CDR3, the DNA is TGCAGTGCAGCCTCTTGGGAGCAGTTCTTC. Residues: CSAASWEQFF.

The rearrangement joins TRBV5-1 to TRBJ2-2, with 8 nucleotides matching TRBD2. V dropped 1 base and J dropped 1; count of bases not matched to a gene: 3. CDR3 length equals 16 residues. Germline values: CDR1 SGHRS, CDR2 YFSETQ. The CDR3 nucleotides are TGCGCCAGCAGCTTGTTTACTAGCGGGAACACCGGGGAGCTGTTTTTT. Translation: CASSLFTSGNTGELFF.

This clonotype showed up just a few times. The chain uses TRBV5-6 and TRBJ2-1, with 15 bases matching TRBD2. This CDR3 is built from 18 residues. Trimming cost V 3 bases and J 9 bases; bases outside gene matches: 13. Germline loops: CDR1 SGHDT, CDR2 YYEEEE. This CDR3 reads CASSSGLAGGSTATEQFF. The CDR3 region has the DNA TGTGCCAGCAGCTCAGGACTAGCGGGAGGGTCAACGGCGACTGAGCAGTTCTTC. Filled out from reference TRBV5-6 and TRBJ2-1, the complete variable domain reads DAGVTQSPTHLIKTRGQQVTLRCSPKSGHDTVSWYQQALGQGPQFIFQYYEEEERQRGNFPDRFSGHQFPNYSSELNVNALLLGDSALYLCASSSGLAGGSTATEQFFGPGTRLTVL.

The rearrangement links TRBV4-1 to TRBJ2-7; D is possibly TRBD1 (6 bases). CDR3 length: 14 amino acids. Germline assignment: CDR1 MGHRA and CDR2 YSYEKL. V lost 4 bases and J lost 5, with 15 bases in between. Written as DNA, the CDR3 is TGCGCCAGCAGCCTAGAGTCCTCAGGGGACGAGCAGTACTTC. It specifies CASSLESSGDEQYF.

The chain couples TRBV5-5 to TRBJ2-2, with D perhaps matching TRBD2 (6 bases). There are 16 residues in the CDR3. In germline, CDR1 is SGHKS, CDR2 YYEKEE (reference sequence). The ends were cut back, 4 bases at V and 2 bases at J, with 15 bases in the middle. CDR3 sequence reads: CASSVIGTPNTGELFF. The CDR3 DNA follows: TGTGCCAGCAGCGTAATCGGGACTCCTAACACCGGGGAGCTGTTTTTT.

This sequence joins TRBV20-1 and TRBJ2-1; D may correspond to TRBD1 or TRBD2 (5 bases each). CDR1 and CDR2 (germline): DFQATT, SNEGSKA (reference sequence). V lost 0 bases and J 6 bases, leaving 15 bases between the germline ends. The CDR3 totals 15 residues. The CDR3 bases are TGCAGTGCTAGAGAGGGTAGTGGGACCGGCAATGAGCAGTTCTTC. It is translated as CSAREGSGTGNEQFF.

The V and J genes are TRBV7-2 and TRBJ1-6, with 8 nucleotides matching TRBD1. The CDR3 consists of 17 residues. From germline, CDR1 is SGHTA and CDR2 FQGNSA. The ends lost 1 base at V and 4 bases at J; junction bases unmatched: 6. CDR3 sequence: CASSLGGTGLYNSPLHF. CDR3 DNA: TGTGCCAGCAGCTTAGGGGGGACAGGATTATATAATTCACCCCTCCACTTT.

This CDR3 reads CASSWIANTGELFF. For the CDR3, the DNA is TGCGCCAGCAGCTGGATTGCTAACACCGGGGAGCTGTTTTTT. V is TRBV5-1 and J is TRBJ2-2, with D hard to call. This CDR3 has 14 residues. CDR1 and CDR2 (germline): SGHRS, YFSETQ. V dropped 3 bases and J dropped 2 bases, with 8 bases sitting between them. Based on the CDR3 plus reference TRBV5-1 and TRBJ2-2, the full variable domain is KAGVTQTPRYLIKTRGQQVTLSCSPISGHRSVSWYQQTPGQGLQFLFEYFSETQRNKGNFPGRFSGRQFSNSRSEMNVSTLELGDSALYLCASSWIANTGELFFGEGSRLTVL.

The chain couples TRBV7-9 to TRBJ2-3, with D tentatively TRBD1 (5 bases). Trimming cost V 5 bases and J 1 base, with 16 bases left between them. The CDR3 runs to 16 residues. Germline CDR1 SEHNR, CDR2 FQNEAQ (reference sequence). Here the CDR3 reads CASSPLQGARTDTQYF. CDR3 DNA: TGTGCCAGCAGCCCCCTCCAAGGGGCGCGCACAGATACGCAGTATTTT. Supplemented by reference TRBV7-9 and TRBJ2-3, the full variable domain reads DTGVSQNPRHKITKRGQNVTFRCDPISEHNRLYWYRQTLGQGPEFLTYFQNEAQLEKSRLLSDRFSAERPKGSFSTLEIQRTEQGDSAMYLCASSPLQGARTDTQYFGPGTRLTVL.

This chain links TRBV27 with TRBJ1-5; 9 nucleotides match TRBD1. The CDR3 is made up of 15 amino acids. The V gene's germline CDR1 is MNHEY and CDR2 SMNVEV (reference sequence). V was clipped by 8 bases and J by 6 bases; unmatched bases: 11. As DNA, the CDR3 is TGTGCCAGCGGACCCGGGACAGGGTTGGGTCAGCCCCAGCATTTT. Translating it yields CASGPGTGLGQPQHF.

There are a few counts of this clonotype. The chain combines TRBV28 with TRBJ2-3; possibly TRBD1 for D (6 bases). Germline V gene lookup returns CDR1 MDHEN and CDR2 SYDVKM. V gave up 5 bases and J gave up 3 bases, with 21 bases separating them. The CDR3 is made up of 17 amino acids. CDR3 nucleotide sequence: TGTGCCAGCAGTCCTCTCCTCCAGGGGATTGGGACAGATACGCAGTATTTT. Its translation is CASSPLLQGIGTDTQYF.

The CDR3: CASSPHTSSYNEQFF. The CDR3 DNA sequence: TGTGCCAGCAGCCCCCATACAAGCTCCTACAATGAGCAGTTCTTC. This chain uses TRBV28 with TRBJ2-1; D is ambiguous. CDR1 MDHEN and CDR2 SYDVKM come from the germline V gene. Trimming shortened V by 6 bases and J by 0 bases, and 12 bases separated the two germline ends. The CDR3 contains 15 residues.

This clonotype was counted only a few times. The chain joins TRBV5-5 to TRBJ2-3, with 10 nucleotides matching TRBD2. V lost 1 base to trimming and J lost 7 bases; unmatched junction nucleotides: 6. This CDR3 is built from 15 residues. Germline lookup yields CDR1 SGHKS and CDR2 YYEKEE (reference sequence). DNA for the CDR3: TGTGCCAGCAGCTTGTCGGGACTAGCGCCAAATACGCAGTATTTT. It is translated as CASSLSGLAPNTQYF.

This clonotype has ten or more counts. The chain joins TRBV20-1 to TRBJ1-4; D may be TRBD1 (6 bases). Germline V gene sequence: CDR1 DFQATT, CDR2 SNEGSKA (reference sequence). This CDR3 has 13 amino acids. V lost 6 bases and J 4 bases, leaving 12 bases between the germline ends. DNA of the CDR3: TGCAGTGCCCCCAGGGGCCTTAATGAAAAACTGTTTTTT. Translating it yields CSAPRGLNEKLFF.

The gene calls are TRBV20-1 and TRBJ1-2, with 8 bases that match TRBD1. V lost 1 base, J lost 3 bases, and 16 bases stayed unmatched. CDR3 length equals 18 residues. Germline V gene lookup returns CDR1 DFQATT and CDR2 SNEGSKA (reference sequence). CDR3 in DNA: TGCAGTGCTAGAGCCCCCTCCGGGACAGGTTTTCAGGACTATGGCTACACCTTC. This codes for CSARAPSGTGFQDYGYTF.

The genes are TRBV20-1 and TRBJ2-3, with 10 bases that match TRBD2. Germline V gene sequence: CDR1 DFQATT, CDR2 SNEGSKA (reference sequence). Unmatched junction bases numbered 11, after V lost 5 bases and J lost 3 bases. The CDR3 contains 16 residues. CDR3 loop: CSALLEREGRTDTQYF. In nucleotides, the CDR3 is TGCAGTGCTCTTCTCGAGCGGGAGGGCCGGACAGATACGCAGTATTTT.

This clonotype was recorded at least ten times. This chain joins TRBV20-1 and TRBJ2-5, with no clear D. This CDR3 is built from 14 residues. Germline CDR1 and CDR2: DFQATT and SNEGSKA (reference sequence). V was cut by 0 bases and J by 4 bases, with 12 bases left in between. CDR3 residues: CSARDGQTGETQYF. The CDR3 DNA reads TGCAGTGCTAGAGATGGGCAGACGGGAGAGACCCAGTACTTC.

CDR3 sequence: CASMFRRSSAYNEQFF. CDR3 bases: TGTGCCAGCATGTTTCGGAGGTCCTCTGCCTACAATGAGCAGTTCTTC. The rearrangement uses TRBV7-2 and TRBJ2-1; weak D call: TRBD2 (5 bases). The CDR3 has 16 amino acids. Germline V gene data show CDR1 as SGHTA and CDR2 as FQGNSA. V was trimmed by 7 bases and J by 2 bases, leaving 18 bases between them.

This clonotype showed up just a few times. This chain joins TRBV5-1 and TRBJ2-7, with a weak D call TRBD2 (6 bases). CDR1 is SGHRS and CDR2 is YFSETQ in the germline V gene. This CDR3 comprises 16 residues. The V end was cut by 0 bases, the J end by 5 bases, with 18 bases between. The CDR3, as DNA: TGCGCCAGCAGCTTGGATTGGCGGGGAGCCTTCGACGAGCAGTACTTC. Amino acids: CASSLDWRGAFDEQYF.

DNA of the CDR3: TGTGCCAGCAGTTTACCTAGTCCTTTCTCCTACGAGCAGTACTTC. Residues: CASSLPSPFSYEQYF. The chain couples TRBV28 to TRBJ2-7; unclear D gene. The CDR3 totals 15 residues. Trimming took off 2 bases at V and 0 bases at J, with 11 bases between the two ends. The germline CDR1 and CDR2 sequences are MDHEN and SYDVKM.

This clonotype has a count of ten or more. The V and J genes are TRBV2 and TRBJ2-3, with D perhaps matching TRBD1 (6 bases). CDR3 length: 14 residues. Trimming cost V 7 bases and J 10 bases, with 21 bases left between them. Germline lookup yields CDR1 SNHLY and CDR2 FYNNEI. The DNA of the CDR3 is TGTGCCAGCAACCCCTTGTTACAGGGAGAGCCGCAGTATTTT. This translates into CASNPLLQGEPQYF.